The rows below give T cell receptor beta chains drawn from one sample of a study of T cells in Graves' hyperthyroidism and ophthalmopathy. A single record per CDR3 protein comes from TCRdb applying MiXCR to the multiplex PCR reads. The table records 410,000 or so distinct CDR3 sequences, roughly 14% of them present only once. The sequenced material came from blood. These receptors came from a man between 18 and 35 years old with Graves' ophthalmopathy. CDR3s include the opening cysteine and the closing phenylalanine or tryptophan. The order of the fields is V gene, J gene, clone size, D gene, CDR3 protein, CDR3 DNA. The D gene is left open where the match is weak. Clone size appears in some rows only: once, few, many, or a class for an expanded clone.

TRBV5-1	TRBJ2-2	NA	NA	CVSSLSSYSGELFF	TGCGTCAGCAGCTTGTCTTCCTATTCCGGGGAGCTGTTTTTT
TRBV11-2	TRBJ1-1	many	NA	CASSLGGGLRDNTEAFF	TGTGCCAGCAGCTTAGGAGGCGGGTTACGGGACAACACTGAAGCTTTCTTT
TRBV9	TRBJ2-3	NA	TRBD2	CASSPFSGSLSTDTQYF	TGTGCCAGCAGCCCCTTTAGCGGGAGTCTTAGCACAGATACGCAGTATTTT
TRBV27	TRBJ2-7	many	TRBD1	CASSFGTGVEQYF	TGTGCCAGCAGTTTCGGGACAGGGGTCGAGCAGTACTTC
TRBV27	TRBJ2-1	many	NA	CASRLQGYNEQFF	TGTGCCAGCAGGTTACAGGGCTACAATGAGCAGTTCTTC
TRBV12-3/TRBV12-4	TRBJ2-7	many	NA	CASSLGLADYEQYF	TGTGCCAGCAGTCTGGGACTGGCCGATTACGAGCAGTACTTC
TRBV2	TRBJ2-3	many	NA	CASSVGGGDTQYF	TGTGCCAGCAGTGTAGGAGGGGGAGATACGCAGTATTTT
TRBV6-1	TRBJ1-1	many	NA	CASSPNGGLNTEAFF	TGTGCCAGCAGTCCTAACGGGGGGCTGAACACTGAAGCTTTCTTT
TRBV4-1	TRBJ1-1	few	NA	CASSQAQVLNTEAFF	TGCGCCAGCAGCCAAGCCCAGGTCCTGAACACTGAAGCTTTCTTT
TRBV11-2	TRBJ1-5	NA	NA	CASSLRSGGYSNQPQHF	TGTGCCAGCAGCTTAAGGTCCGGCGGATATAGCAATCAGCCCCAGCATTTT
TRBV10-3	TRBJ2-7	NA	NA	CAISGDGNYEQYF	TGTGCCATCAGTGGGGACGGTAACTACGAGCAGTACTTC
TRBV11-2	TRBJ2-7	many	NA	CASGRDTTYEQYF	TGTGCCAGCGGCCGGGACACCACCTACGAGCAGTACTTC
TRBV7-9	TRBJ1-2	few	NA	CASSTTPGHYSGGYTF	TGTGCCAGCAGCACAACCCCGGGACATTACTCTGGTGGCTACACCTTC
TRBV2	TRBJ2-5	many	NA	CASSEEVVVQETQYF	TGTGCCAGCAGTGAAGAGGTAGTGGTCCAAGAGACCCAGTACTTC
TRBV11-3	TRBJ2-7	many	NA	CASSSGLKLLEQYF	TGTGCCAGCAGCTCCGGACTAAAACTATTAGAGCAGTACTTC
TRBV28	TRBJ2-7	many	NA	CASSLATGLSGGEQYF	TGTGCCAGCAGTTTAGCCACGGGACTCTCAGGGGGAGAGCAGTACTTC
TRBV6-6	TRBJ1-1	NA	TRBD1	CASSYFPPPDRGLNTEAFF	TGTGCCAGCAGTTACTTCCCCCCACCGGACAGGGGCCTCAACACTGAAGCTTTCTTT
TRBV20-1	TRBJ2-1	many	NA	CSATPDRDYNEQFF	TGCAGTGCTACCCCAGACCGGGACTACAATGAGCAGTTCTTC
TRBV5-1	TRBJ2-1	NA	TRBD2	CASSPSSLAAYNEQFF	TGCGCCAGCAGCCCCAGTAGCCTAGCGGCCTACAATGAGCAGTTCTTC
TRBV2	TRBJ2-1	many	TRBD2	CAVRGGKRSYNEQFF	TGTGCCGTACGGGGGGGCAAACGCTCCTACAATGAGCAGTTCTTC
TRBV12-3/TRBV12-4	TRBJ2-5	many	NA	CASSLHPGEETQYF	TGTGCCAGCAGTCTTCATCCAGGGGAAGAGACCCAGTACTTC
TRBV20-1	TRBJ2-1	NA	NA	CSASGESSYNKQFF	TGCAGTGCCTCCGGGGAGAGCTCCTACAATAAGCAGTTCTTC
TRBV27	TRBJ2-2	few	NA	CPTSPAASLGELFF	TGTCCCACCTCGCCGGCGGCTAGCTTAGGGGAGCTGTTTTTT
TRBV7-8	TRBJ2-7	many	NA	CASSFSGETYEQYF	TGTGCCAGCAGCTTTTCGGGGGAAACCTACGAGCAGTACTTC
TRBV12-3/TRBV12-4	TRBJ2-7	many	NA	CASSLARDFFYEQYF	TGTGCCAGCAGTTTAGCGCGGGATTTCTTCTACGAGCAGTACTTC
TRBV25-1	TRBJ1-2	many	NA	CASSEYSGAKGYTF	TGTGCCAGCAGTGAATATTCGGGGGCGAAAGGCTACACCTTC
TRBV12-3/TRBV12-4	TRBJ2-7	many	TRBD1	CASSTGTGVEQYF	TGTGCCAGCAGTACCGGGACAGGGGTTGAGCAGTACTTC
TRBV6-1	TRBJ1-2	NA	TRBD1	CASNTGTGGIYGYTF	TGTGCCAGCAACACCGGGACAGGGGGCATATATGGCTACACCTTC
TRBV4-1	TRBJ2-7	NA	NA	CASSQVTADSYEQYF	TGCGCCAGCAGCCAAGTGACGGCGGATTCCTACGAGCAGTACTTC